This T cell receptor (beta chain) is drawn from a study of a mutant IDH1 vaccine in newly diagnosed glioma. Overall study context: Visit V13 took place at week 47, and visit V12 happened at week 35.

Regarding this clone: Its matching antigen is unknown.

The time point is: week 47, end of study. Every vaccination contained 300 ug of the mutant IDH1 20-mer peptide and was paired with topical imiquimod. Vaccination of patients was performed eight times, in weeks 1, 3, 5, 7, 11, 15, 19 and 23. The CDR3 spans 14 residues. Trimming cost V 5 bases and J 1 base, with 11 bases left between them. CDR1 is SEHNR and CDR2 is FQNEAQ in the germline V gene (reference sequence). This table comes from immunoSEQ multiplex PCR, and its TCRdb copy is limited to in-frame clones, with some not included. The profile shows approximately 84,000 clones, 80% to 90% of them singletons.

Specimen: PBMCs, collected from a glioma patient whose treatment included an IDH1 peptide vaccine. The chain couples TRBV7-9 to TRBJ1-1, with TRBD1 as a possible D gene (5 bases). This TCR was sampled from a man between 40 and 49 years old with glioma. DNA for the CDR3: TGTGCCAGCAGCGAGACAGTGCCGAACACTGAAGCTTTCTTT. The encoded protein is CASSETVPNTEAFF.